The source of this T cell receptor beta chain is a study of Ad26.COV2.S vaccination and SARS-CoV-2 variants. The length of the CDR3 is 13 residues. V gave up 6 bases and J gave up 4 bases, with 12 bases separating them. CDR1 and CDR2 (germline): MDHEN, SYDVKM. About this clone: What it binds is not known.

Study results and limitations: Following vaccination, spike-specific CD8+ and CD4+ T cell responses reportedly exhibited substantial breadth. The TCR-based breadth and depth measures might underestimate overall T cell responses.

Sequencing used immunoSEQ multiplex PCR; TCRdb keeps in-frame clones, though not all of them. The data hold about 400,000 clones, with around nine tenths observed a single time. Noted treatment: 19 received Ad26.COV2.S at low or high dose, single or two shots; 5 received placebo; per-sample allocation not given. The samples were gathered on day 63 after the first injection of vaccine or placebo. In Boston, the donor was an adult between 18-55 years of age. SARS-CoV-2 spike from the Wuhan strain was encoded by the vaccine, an Ad26 vector. Sequencing was performed on peripheral blood, taken in a trial of Ad26.COV2.S vaccine versus placebo. This rearrangement joins TRBV28 to TRBJ1-2; D is perhaps TRBD1 (5 bases). The source of this sequence is a person between 18 and 65 years old who received the Ad26.COV2.S COVID-19 vaccine or a placebo. The CDR3 sequence is CASRTQVPYGYTF. CDR3 DNA: TGTGCCAGCAGAACACAGGTCCCCTATGGCTACACCTTC.